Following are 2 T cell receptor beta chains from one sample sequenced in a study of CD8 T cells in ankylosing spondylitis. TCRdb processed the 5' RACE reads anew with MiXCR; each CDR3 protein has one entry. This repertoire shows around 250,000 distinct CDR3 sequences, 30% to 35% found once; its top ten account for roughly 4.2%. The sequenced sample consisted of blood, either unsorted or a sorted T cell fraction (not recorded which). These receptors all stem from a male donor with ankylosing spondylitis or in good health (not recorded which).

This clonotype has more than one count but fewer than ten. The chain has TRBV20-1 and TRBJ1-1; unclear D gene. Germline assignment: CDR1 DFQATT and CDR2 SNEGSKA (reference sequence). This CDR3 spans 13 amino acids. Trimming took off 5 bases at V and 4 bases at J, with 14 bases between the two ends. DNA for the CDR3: TGCAGTGCTTCCGTCCCCCCGGGCACTGAAGCTTTCTTT. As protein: CSASVPPGTEAFF.

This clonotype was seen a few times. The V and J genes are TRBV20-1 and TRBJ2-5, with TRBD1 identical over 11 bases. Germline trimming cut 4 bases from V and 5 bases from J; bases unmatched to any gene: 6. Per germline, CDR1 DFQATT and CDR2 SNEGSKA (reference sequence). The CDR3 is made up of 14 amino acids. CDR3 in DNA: TGCAGTGCTACGGACAGGGGGCGCAGGGAGACCCAGTACTTC. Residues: CSATDRGRRETQYF.